Following are 4 T cell receptor beta chains from one sample sequenced in a study of blood T cell repertoires in COVID-19. Clones were sequenced by immunoSEQ multiplex PCR, and TCRdb holds only the in-frame ones, with some missing. The table lists roughly 24,000 clones, over 90% of them singletons. Sequenced input: peripheral blood. The receptor source for this set is a human donor in a cohort sampled during active COVID-19.

This clone showed up just once. V is TRBV6-5 and J is TRBJ2-1; D possibly corresponds to TRBD2 (6 bases). V gave up 2 bases and J gave up 7 bases, with 15 bases separating them. The CDR3 runs to 15 residues. Germline CDR1 reads MNHEY; CDR2 reads SVGAGI. CDR3 sequence: CASSYADGGSNEQFF. CDR3 bases: TGTGCCAGCAGTTACGCCGACGGGGGATCTAATGAGCAGTTCTTC.

The gene calls are TRBV5-1 and TRBJ2-5, with TRBD2 matching 8 bases. Germline V lookup: CDR1 SGHRS, CDR2 YFSETQ. CDR3 length: 16 residues. Germline trimming cut 0 bases from V and 4 bases from J; bases unmatched to any gene: 8. CDR3 sequence: CASSLDQRGLIETQYF. CDR3 nucleotides: TGCGCCAGCAGCTTGGATCAGCGGGGGCTAATAGAGACCCAGTACTTC.

DNA of the CDR3: TGTGCCAGCAGACCTTCAGGGGGCGAGCAGTACTTC. Amino acid sequence: CASRPSGGEQYF. The gene calls are TRBV28 and TRBJ2-7; TRBD1 matches at 7 bases. The CDR3 loop spans 12 amino acids. V shed 6 bases and J 6 bases; nucleotides not matched to a gene: 5. CDR1 and CDR2 (germline): MDHEN, SYDVKM.

The genes are TRBV6-2 or TRBV6-3 and TRBJ2-5; possible D gene TRBD1, 7 bases. V lost 6 bases, J lost 2 bases, and 13 bases lay in between. The germline V gene encodes CDR1 MNHEY and CDR2 SVGEGT. The CDR3 is 14 residues long. This chain's CDR3 is CASSLGGQQETQYF. CDR3 in DNA: TGTGCCAGCAGCCTCGGGGGACAGCAAGAGACCCAGTACTTC.